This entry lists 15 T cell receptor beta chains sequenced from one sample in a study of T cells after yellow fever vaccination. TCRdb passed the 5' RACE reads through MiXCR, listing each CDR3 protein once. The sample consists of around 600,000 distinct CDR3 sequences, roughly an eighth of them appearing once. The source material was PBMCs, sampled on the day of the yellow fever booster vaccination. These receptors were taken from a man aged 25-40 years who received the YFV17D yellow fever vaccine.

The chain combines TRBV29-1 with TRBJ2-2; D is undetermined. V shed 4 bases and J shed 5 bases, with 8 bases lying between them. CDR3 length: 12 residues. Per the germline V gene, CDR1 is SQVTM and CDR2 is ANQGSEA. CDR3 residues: CSVGDRTGELFF. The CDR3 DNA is TGCAGCGTTGGAGACCGGACCGGGGAGCTGTTTTTT.

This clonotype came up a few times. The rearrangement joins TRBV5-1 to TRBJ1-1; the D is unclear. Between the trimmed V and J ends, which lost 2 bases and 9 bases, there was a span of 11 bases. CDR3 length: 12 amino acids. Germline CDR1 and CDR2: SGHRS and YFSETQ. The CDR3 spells CASSFGSYKAFF. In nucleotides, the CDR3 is TGCGCCAGCAGCTTTGGGTCGTATAAAGCTTTCTTT. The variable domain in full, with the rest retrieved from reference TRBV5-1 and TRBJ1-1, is KAGVTQTPRYLIKTRGQQVTLSCSPISGHRSVSWYQQTPGQGLQFLFEYFSETQRNKGNFPGRFSGRQFSNSRSEMNVSTLELGDSALYLCASSFGSYKAFFGQGTRLTVV.

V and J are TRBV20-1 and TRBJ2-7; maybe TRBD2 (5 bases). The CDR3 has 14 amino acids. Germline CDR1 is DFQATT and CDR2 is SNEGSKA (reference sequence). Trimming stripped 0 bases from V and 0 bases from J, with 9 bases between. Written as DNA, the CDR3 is TGCAGTGCTAGAGACCCTAGCTACTCCTACGAGCAGTACTTC. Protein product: CSARDPSYSYEQYF.

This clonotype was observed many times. The CDR3 DNA sequence: TGTGCCAGCAGCGAAGGTAGATACGAGCAGTACTTC. It codes for CASSEGRYEQYF. The V call is TRBV7-9, the J call TRBJ2-7; D uncertain. With 5 bases removed from V and 4 bases from J, the gap between germline ends came to 9 bases. Germline CDR1 reads SEHNR; CDR2 reads FQNEAQ (reference sequence). CDR3 size: 12 residues.

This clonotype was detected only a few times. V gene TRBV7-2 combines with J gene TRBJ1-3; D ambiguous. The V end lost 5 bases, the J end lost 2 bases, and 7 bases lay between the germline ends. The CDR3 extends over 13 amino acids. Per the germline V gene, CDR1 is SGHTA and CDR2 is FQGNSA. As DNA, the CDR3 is TGTGCCAGCAGCCCCACAACTGGAAACACCATATATTTT. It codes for CASSPTTGNTIYF.

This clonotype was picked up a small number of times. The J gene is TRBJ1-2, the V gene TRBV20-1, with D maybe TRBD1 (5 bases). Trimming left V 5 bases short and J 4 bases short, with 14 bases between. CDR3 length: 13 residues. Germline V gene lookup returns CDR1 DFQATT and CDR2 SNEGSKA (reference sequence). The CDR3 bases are TGCAGTGCTCGACCGGCAGGGAGCTATGGCTACACCTTC. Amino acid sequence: CSARPAGSYGYTF.

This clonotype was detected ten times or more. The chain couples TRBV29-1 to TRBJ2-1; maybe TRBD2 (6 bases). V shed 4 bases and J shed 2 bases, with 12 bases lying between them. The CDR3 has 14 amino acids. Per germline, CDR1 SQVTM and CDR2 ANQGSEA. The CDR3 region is CSVAWRGTYNEQFF. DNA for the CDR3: TGCAGCGTTGCATGGCGGGGAACCTACAATGAGCAGTTCTTC.

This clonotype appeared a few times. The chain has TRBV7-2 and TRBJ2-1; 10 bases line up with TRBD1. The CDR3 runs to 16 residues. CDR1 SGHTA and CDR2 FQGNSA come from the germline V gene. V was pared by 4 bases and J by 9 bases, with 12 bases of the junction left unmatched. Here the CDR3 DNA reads TGTGCCAGCAGCTCGCCGGGACAGGGGTGGTTCAGTGAGCAGTTCTTC. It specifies CASSSPGQGWFSEQFF.

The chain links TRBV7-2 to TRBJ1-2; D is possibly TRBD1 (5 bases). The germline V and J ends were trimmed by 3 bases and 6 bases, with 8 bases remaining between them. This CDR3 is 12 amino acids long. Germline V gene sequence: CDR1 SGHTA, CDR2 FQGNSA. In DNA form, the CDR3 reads TGTGCCAGCAGCTTTTCAGGGAATGGCTACACCTTC. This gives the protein CASSFSGNGYTF.

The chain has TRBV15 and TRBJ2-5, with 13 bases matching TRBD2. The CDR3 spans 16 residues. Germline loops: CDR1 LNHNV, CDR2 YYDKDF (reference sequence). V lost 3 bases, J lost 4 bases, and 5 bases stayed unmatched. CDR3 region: CATSSHGLAGVETQYF. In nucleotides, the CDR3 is TGTGCCACCAGCAGTCATGGACTAGCGGGAGTAGAGACCCAGTACTTC.

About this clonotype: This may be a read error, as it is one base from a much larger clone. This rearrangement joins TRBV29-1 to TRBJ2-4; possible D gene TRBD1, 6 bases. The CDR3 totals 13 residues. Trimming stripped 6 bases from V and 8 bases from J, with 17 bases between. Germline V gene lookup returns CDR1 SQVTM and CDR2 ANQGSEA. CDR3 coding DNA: TGCAGCGTCAGGACAGCTACTTCCGACATTCAGTACTTC. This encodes CSVRTATSDIQYF.

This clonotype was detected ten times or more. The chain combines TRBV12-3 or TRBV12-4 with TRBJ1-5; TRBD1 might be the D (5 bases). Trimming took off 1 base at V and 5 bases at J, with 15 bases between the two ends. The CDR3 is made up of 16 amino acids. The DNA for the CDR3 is TGTGCCAGCAGTTTAGGGGGCGCAGGGACTTATCAGCCCCAGCATTTT. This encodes CASSLGGAGTYQPQHF.

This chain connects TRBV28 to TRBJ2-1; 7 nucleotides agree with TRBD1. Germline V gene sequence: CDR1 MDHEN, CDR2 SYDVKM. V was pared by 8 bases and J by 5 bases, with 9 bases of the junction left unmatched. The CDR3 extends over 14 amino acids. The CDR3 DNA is TGTGCCAGCTCCAACAGGGGTCTCGACAATGAGCAGTTCTTC. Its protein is CASSNRGLDNEQFF.

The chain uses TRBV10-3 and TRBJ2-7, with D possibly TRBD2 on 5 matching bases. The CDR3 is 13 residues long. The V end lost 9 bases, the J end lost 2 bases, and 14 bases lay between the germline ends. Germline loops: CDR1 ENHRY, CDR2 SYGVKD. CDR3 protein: CAIGLDSTYEQYF. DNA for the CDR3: TGTGCCATTGGTTTGGACTCGACCTACGAGCAGTACTTC.

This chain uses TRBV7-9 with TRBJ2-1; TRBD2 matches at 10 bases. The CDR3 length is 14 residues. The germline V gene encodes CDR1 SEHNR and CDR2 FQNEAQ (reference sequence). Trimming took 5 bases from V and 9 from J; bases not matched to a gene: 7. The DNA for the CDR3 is TGTGCCAGCAGCGAACCGGGACTAGCGAGTGAGCAGTTCTTC. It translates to CASSEPGLASEQFF. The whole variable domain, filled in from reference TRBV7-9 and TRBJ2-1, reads DTGVSQNPRHKITKRGQNVTFRCDPISEHNRLYWYRQTLGQGPEFLTYFQNEAQLEKSRLLSDRFSAERPKGSFSTLEIQRTEQGDSAMYLCASSEPGLASEQFFGPGTRLTVL.